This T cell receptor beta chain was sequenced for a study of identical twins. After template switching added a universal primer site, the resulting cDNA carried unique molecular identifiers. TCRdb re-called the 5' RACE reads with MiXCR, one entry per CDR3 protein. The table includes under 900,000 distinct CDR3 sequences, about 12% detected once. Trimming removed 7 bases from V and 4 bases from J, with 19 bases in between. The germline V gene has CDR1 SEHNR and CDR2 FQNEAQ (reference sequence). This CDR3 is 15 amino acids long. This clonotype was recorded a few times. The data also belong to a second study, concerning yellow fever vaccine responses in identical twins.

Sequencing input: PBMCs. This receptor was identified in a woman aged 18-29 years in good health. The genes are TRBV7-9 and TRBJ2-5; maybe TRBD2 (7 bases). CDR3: CASTTGGGGVETQYF. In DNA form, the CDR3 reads TGTGCCAGCACAACCGGGGGAGGGGGAGTAGAGACCCAGTACTTC.